Each of the 32 T cell receptor beta chains below was sequenced from the same sample in a study of blood T cell repertoires in COVID-19. The assay was immunoSEQ multiplex PCR, and TCRdb's table has in-frame clones only and misses some. The sample consists of under 250,000 clones, around three quarters of them appearing once. Material for sequencing was peripheral blood. The receptors were gathered from a woman in her sixties or seventies with acute or convalescent COVID-19.

CDR3 sequence (DNA): TGTGCCAGCAGTAATTTAGCGGGAGGGGGGGAGACCCAGTACTTC. Translated, it gives CASSNLAGGGETQYF. The rearrangement uses TRBV27 and TRBJ2-5, with 11 bases matching TRBD2. The germline V gene has CDR1 MNHEY and CDR2 SMNVEV (reference sequence). Trimming cost V 5 bases and J 5 bases; bases outside gene matches: 7. The CDR3 length is 15 residues.

V gene TRBV28 combines with J gene TRBJ1-5, with D perhaps matching TRBD1 (5 bases). Germline CDR1 and CDR2: MDHEN and SYDVKM. With 1 base removed from V and 6 bases from J, the gap between germline ends came to 13 bases. The CDR3 runs to 15 residues. CDR3 residues: CASSLSGLGGQPQHF. The CDR3 nucleotides read TGTGCCAGCAGTTTATCAGGGCTTGGCGGTCAGCCCCAGCATTTT.

The table lists this clone with a few counts. The V call is TRBV18, the J call TRBJ2-2; 8 nucleotides line up with TRBD2. The germline V gene has CDR1 KGHSH and CDR2 LQKENI. Trimming at V came to 2 bases and at J to 0 bases, leaving 8 bases not matched to a gene. CDR3 length: 18 amino acids. The CDR3 DNA sequence: TGTGCCAGCTCACCAAGGCTCCAGCGGGAGTCGAACACCGGGGAGCTGTTTTTT. Translating it yields CASSPRLQRESNTGELFF.

The chain uses TRBV7-2 and TRBJ2-1; 14 bases align to TRBD2. The CDR3 loop spans 17 amino acids. Trimming removed 4 bases from V and 8 bases from J; junction bases left unmatched: 10. From germline, CDR1 is SGHTA and CDR2 FQGNSA. The CDR3: CASSYGLAGGFFDEQFF. For the CDR3, the DNA is TGTGCCAGCAGCTACGGACTAGCGGGAGGTTTCTTCGATGAGCAGTTCTTC.

Details on this clone: Because the CDR3's place on the DNA is in doubt, the DNA is left out and the CDR3 is given as listed by TCRdb. The CDR3 loop is CASSKVASGSGGADTQYF. The chain is built from TRBV21-1 and TRBJ2-3; the tabulated D call, TRBD2, remains unverified against the DNA. TRBV21-1 is flagged as a pseudogene. The CDR3 is 18 amino acids in total, end residues counted.

The chain couples TRBV5-4 to TRBJ2-1; TRBD2 matches 14 bases. V dropped 3 bases and J dropped 9; count of bases not matched to a gene: 11. The CDR3 sequence is 17 residues long. Germline CDR1 SGHNT, CDR2 YYREEE (reference sequence). CDR3 in DNA: TGTGCCAGCAGCTCCGGGACTAGCGGGAGAGACAATGGTGAGCAGTTCTTC. This gives the protein CASSSGTSGRDNGEQFF.

This clone has only one observation. This rearrangement joins TRBV30 to TRBJ1-1; D is perhaps TRBD1 (6 bases). Trimming cost V 1 base and J 7 bases, with 10 bases left between them. This CDR3 region has 12 residues. The germline V gene encodes CDR1 GTSNPN and CDR2 SVGIG (reference sequence). CDR3 in amino acids: CAWSGGQHEAFF. Here the CDR3 DNA reads TGTGCCTGGAGTGGCGGACAGCATGAAGCTTTCTTT.

The chain couples TRBV5-1 to TRBJ2-1; 9 bases are a match to TRBD2. Per germline, CDR1 SGHRS and CDR2 YFSETQ. V dropped 4 bases and J dropped 7; count of bases not matched to a gene: 12. CDR3 length: 16 amino acids. The CDR3 DNA is TGCGCCAGCAGCCCACCGGCTGCGGGAGGGGTGAATGAGCAGTTCTTC. This translates into CASSPPAAGGVNEQFF.

The rearrangement links TRBV20-1 to TRBJ2-1; the D gene is possibly TRBD1 (5 bases). The ends were cut back, 2 bases at V and 8 bases at J, with 7 bases in the middle. This CDR3 contains 11 residues. In germline, CDR1 is DFQATT, CDR2 SNEGSKA (reference sequence). This chain's CDR3 is CSARRRDEQFF. CDR3 sequence (DNA): TGCAGTGCTAGACGCAGGGATGAGCAGTTCTTC.

The gene calls are TRBV7-2 and TRBJ1-5; D unresolved. V was trimmed by 2 bases and J by 5 bases, leaving 10 bases between them. The length of the CDR3 is 14 residues. Looked up from germline, CDR1 is SGHTA and CDR2 is FQGNSA. Here the CDR3 reads CASSLLFGDQPQHF. CDR3 bases: TGTGCCAGCAGCTTACTGTTCGGGGATCAGCCCCAGCATTTT.

The chain recombines TRBV28 with TRBJ2-3; maybe TRBD2 (5 bases). V dropped 7 bases and J dropped 6 bases, with 11 bases sitting between them. CDR3 length: 12 residues. Germline V gives CDR1 MDHEN, CDR2 SYDVKM. The CDR3 nucleotides are TGTGCCAGCAACCGACTATATGATACGCAGTATTTT. Translation: CASNRLYDTQYF.

This rearrangement joins TRBV24-1 to TRBJ2-3, with TRBD2 identical over 9 bases. This CDR3 is 15 amino acids long. J gave up 9 bases and V 0 bases, and 6 bases lay outside the gene matches. Germline CDR1 is KGHDR and CDR2 is SFDVKD. The CDR3 DNA reads as TGTGCCACCAGTGATTTGTCGGGCGGACTAGCGACGCAGTATTTT. This sequence encodes CATSDLSGGLATQYF.

A single count supports this clone. The chain joins TRBV5-1 to TRBJ1-1; TRBD1 agrees at 8 bases. The CDR3 consists of 18 residues. Germline V gene sequence: CDR1 SGHRS, CDR2 YFSETQ. Germline trimming cut 1 base from V and 4 bases from J; bases unmatched to any gene: 15. CDR3 residues: CASSLRRRQGAVGTEAFF. As DNA, the CDR3 is TGCGCCAGCAGCTTGAGACGTCGGCAGGGGGCAGTGGGCACTGAAGCTTTCTTT.

This chain connects TRBV30 to TRBJ1-1; D ambiguous. The V and J ends lost 7 bases and 4 bases respectively, with 13 bases between them. This CDR3 is built from 12 residues. Germline CDR1 GTSNPN, CDR2 SVGIG (reference sequence). This CDR3 reads CASKHPGTEAFF. CDR3 coding DNA: TGTGCCTCGAAACACCCGGGCACTGAAGCTTTCTTT.

The CDR3 region has the DNA TGTGCCAGCAGCCAGGGACTAGCGGGAGGGCCATTGGAGACCCAGTACTTC. It translates to CASSQGLAGGPLETQYF. The rearrangement uses TRBV5-4 and TRBJ2-5, with 16 bases that match TRBD2. The junction had 8 bases not matched to a gene; V was cut back by 4 bases and J by 5 bases. Germline assignment: CDR1 SGHNT and CDR2 YYREEE (reference sequence). The CDR3 is 17 residues long.

The V call is TRBV5-1, the J call TRBJ1-4, with D possibly being TRBD1 (6 bases). V lost 2 bases, J lost 5 bases, and 16 bases lay in between. Germline CDR1 and CDR2: SGHRS and YFSETQ. CDR3 length: 16 amino acids. The CDR3 reads CASSLTPTGENEKLFF. The CDR3 DNA follows: TGCGCCAGCAGCTTAACCCCGACAGGCGAAAATGAAAAACTGTTTTTT.

The genes are TRBV5-1 and TRBJ2-5; 12 bases match TRBD2. Germline V gene sequence: CDR1 SGHRS, CDR2 YFSETQ. The CDR3 consists of 15 residues. V shed 2 bases and J 2 bases; nucleotides not matched to a gene: 1. The DNA of the CDR3 is TGCGCCAGCAGCTTCACTAGCGGGAGGCAAGAGACCCAGTACTTC. This encodes CASSFTSGRQETQYF.

This chain uses TRBV4-2 with TRBJ1-2; D is possibly TRBD1 (6 bases). There are 16 residues in the CDR3. Germline CDR1 LGHNA, CDR2 YNFKEQ. V was pared by 0 bases and J by 6 bases, with 17 bases between. CDR3 residues: CASSQDLEGQGNGYTF. As DNA, the CDR3 is TGTGCCAGCAGCCAAGATCTAGAGGGGCAGGGGAATGGCTACACCTTC.

The chain recombines TRBV28 with TRBJ2-2; TRBD2 agrees at 7 bases. V gave up 5 bases and J gave up 5 bases; unmatched junction bases: 14. The germline V gene encodes CDR1 MDHEN and CDR2 SYDVKM. This CDR3 region has 17 residues. CDR3 residues: CASSRRLGGRNTGELFF. CDR3 coding DNA: TGTGCCAGCAGTCGACGTTTGGGGGGGAGAAATACCGGGGAGCTGTTTTTT.

The chain couples TRBV30 to TRBJ2-5; TRBD2 matches at 9 bases. Per the germline V gene, CDR1 is GTSNPN and CDR2 is SVGIG (reference sequence). The V segment lost 1 base and the J segment 5 bases; nucleotides outside the gene matches: 8. This CDR3 contains 15 residues. CDR3 region: CAWSAPTSGGETQYF. In nucleotides, the CDR3 is TGTGCCTGGAGTGCCCCGACTAGCGGCGGGGAGACCCAGTACTTC.

This chain joins TRBV10-3 and TRBJ1-2; D unresolved. The length of the CDR3 is 15 residues. V lost 4 bases and J lost 4, with 16 bases in between. Germline-derived CDR1 and CDR2 are ENHRY and SYGVKD. CDR3 sequence (DNA): TGTGCCATCAGTGTACAAACCGAACTAAGCTATGGCTACACCTTC. Its translation is CAISVQTELSYGYTF.

The chain links TRBV19 to TRBJ1-6, with D possibly matching TRBD1 (5 bases). This CDR3 is built from 15 residues. CDR1 is LNHDA, CDR2 SQIVND, per germline (reference sequence). V was shortened by 10 bases and J by 6 bases, with 19 bases between the two germline ends. Here the CDR3 reads CATGDSGVGNSPLHF. In nucleotides, the CDR3 is TGTGCCACCGGGGACTCGGGAGTTGGTAATTCACCCCTCCACTTT.

In its sample, this clone was seen once. The chain employs TRBV4-2 and TRBJ2-2, with 10 bases aligning to TRBD2. Germline-derived CDR1 and CDR2 are LGHNA and YNFKEQ. CDR3 size: 16 residues. Trimming took 5 bases from V and 6 from J; bases not matched to a gene: 9. This CDR3 is CASSSVASGSPGELFF. Written as DNA, the CDR3 is TGTGCCAGCAGCTCGGTTGCTAGCGGGAGTCCCGGGGAGCTGTTTTTT.

The rearrangement uses TRBV6-1 and TRBJ2-5; 8 bases are a match to TRBD1. This CDR3 comprises 15 residues. Germline values: CDR1 MNHNS, CDR2 SASEGT. The junction had 6 bases not matched to a gene; V was cut back by 2 bases and J by 4 bases. CDR3 bases: TGTGCCAGCAGTGAACTAGCGACAGGGGCAGAGACCCAGTACTTC. Translated: CASSELATGAETQYF.

Turning to this clone: This specimen includes other DNA sequences encoding the same CDR3. DNA of the CDR3: TGCGCCAGCAGCTTGGACAGGGTTGGCTACACCTTC. This sequence encodes CASSLDRVGYTF. The chain uses TRBV5-1 and TRBJ1-2, with a weak D call TRBD1 (6 bases). The CDR3 covers 12 residues. V gave up 0 bases and J gave up 7 bases, with 7 bases separating them. The germline V gene has CDR1 SGHRS and CDR2 YFSETQ. Filled out from reference TRBV5-1 and TRBJ1-2, the complete variable domain reads KAGVTQTPRYLIKTRGQQVTLSCSPISGHRSVSWYQQTPGQGLQFLFEYFSETQRNKGNFPGRFSGRQFSNSRSEMNVSTLELGDSALYLCASSLDRVGYTFGSGTRLTVV.

The gene calls are TRBV5-1 and TRBJ1-1, with TRBD1 matching over 8 bases. The CDR3 extends over 19 amino acids. Trimming took 5 bases from V and 0 from J; bases not matched to a gene: 18. Germline V gene sequence: CDR1 SGHRS, CDR2 YFSETQ. CDR3 region: CASSKGVSMTGEVNTEAFF. In nucleotides, the CDR3 is TGCGCCAGCAGTAAAGGGGTCAGCATGACAGGGGAGGTGAACACTGAAGCTTTCTTT.

The CDR3 DNA is TGCGCCAGCAGCCAAACTAGCGGGACGAACACCGGGGAGCTGTTTTTT. Translation gives CASSQTSGTNTGELFF. The V call is TRBV5-1, the J call TRBJ2-2, with TRBD2 matching 10 bases. CDR3 length equals 16 residues. Germline V gene lookup returns CDR1 SGHRS and CDR2 YFSETQ. The ends lost 4 bases at V and 0 bases at J; junction bases unmatched: 3. Using reference TRBV5-1 and TRBJ2-2 for the parts outside the CDR3, the full variable domain is KAGVTQTPRYLIKTRGQQVTLSCSPISGHRSVSWYQQTPGQGLQFLFEYFSETQRNKGNFPGRFSGRQFSNSRSEMNVSTLELGDSALYLCASSQTSGTNTGELFFGEGSRLTVL.

The rearrangement joins TRBV2 to TRBJ2-5; TRBD1 agrees at 9 bases. The CDR3 runs to 15 residues. Germline values: CDR1 SNHLY, CDR2 FYNNEI. With 6 bases clipped from V and 2 bases from J, the junction kept 7 bases outside the gene matches. CDR3 region: CASRRDRVLQETQYF. For the CDR3, the DNA is TGTGCCAGCAGAAGGGACAGGGTACTGCAAGAGACCCAGTACTTC.

Here the CDR3 DNA reads TGTGCCAGCAGCCAAGGGGGGCCCCAGAATGAGCAGTTCTTC. Translating gives CASSQGGPQNEQFF. The chain uses TRBV3-1 (or the pseudogene TRBV3-2) and TRBJ2-1, with a weak D call TRBD1 (6 bases). V shed 1 base and J shed 7 bases, with 11 bases lying between them. The CDR3 runs 14 residues. Germline CDR1 and CDR2: LGHDT and YNNKEL (reference sequence).

The V call is TRBV27, the J call TRBJ2-5; 14 nucleotides line up with TRBD2. The V gene end was trimmed by 5 bases and the J gene end by 4 bases; junction bases not matched to a gene: 3. The CDR3 spans 15 residues. Per the germline V gene, CDR1 is MNHEY and CDR2 is SMNVEV (reference sequence). CDR3 in amino acids: CASSPGTSGGETQYF. The CDR3 DNA reads as TGTGCCAGCAGTCCCGGGACTAGCGGGGGAGAGACCCAGTACTTC.

This chain connects TRBV3-1 (or the pseudogene TRBV3-2) to TRBJ2-7; 11 bases are shared with TRBD2. Germline V gene sequence: CDR1 LGHDT, CDR2 YNNKEL (reference sequence). The CDR3 consists of 16 residues. The trim removed 5 bases at V and 2 bases at J, leaving 8 bases unmatched. CDR3 sequence (DNA): TGTGCCAGCAGCGACCCCGGGACTAGCGGACCCTACGAGCAGTACTTC. This codes for CASSDPGTSGPYEQYF.

This clone was counted a single time. The chain recombines TRBV3-1 (or the pseudogene TRBV3-2) with TRBJ2-5; 7 nucleotides match TRBD2. The CDR3 spans 17 residues. V lost 2 bases and J lost 5; bases outside the gene matches: 14. The germline V gene encodes CDR1 LGHDT and CDR2 YNNKEL (reference sequence). The CDR3 is CASSQNPWGGRRETQYF. The CDR3, as DNA: TGTGCCAGCAGCCAAAACCCGTGGGGGGGGAGAAGGGAGACCCAGTACTTC.